Detailed here is one T cell receptor (beta chain). Antigen: not known. The primer mix had 60 Vbeta and 13 Jbeta primers. Assay: immunoSEQ multiplex PCR; the TCRdb copy retains only in-frame clones and omits some. The profile shows some 190,000 clones, over 80% of them singletons. This sample was taken from a study of cytomegalovirus exposure and HLA in healthy donors. Findings and limits, study-wide: Later work found most CMV-associated TCR beta chains apparently HLA-restricted. Previous analysis showed most TCR beta V segments were productive about 90% or about 30% of the time. Among the CMV-associated chains, three were confirmed in vitro as specific for CMV antigens.

The sample was PBMCs. This clonotype was sampled from a man between 35 and 55 years old in good health and CMV-seronegative.

CDR3 DNA: TGTGCCAGCAGTTCCGGGACAGGTCACGACGAGCAGTACTTC. Protein sequence: CASSSGTGHDEQYF. The chain has TRBV6-5 and TRBJ2-7, with TRBD1 matching 8 bases. CDR1 MNHEY and CDR2 SVGAGI come from the germline V gene. The V segment lost 4 bases and the J segment 5 bases; nucleotides outside the gene matches: 7. The CDR3 extends over 14 amino acids.